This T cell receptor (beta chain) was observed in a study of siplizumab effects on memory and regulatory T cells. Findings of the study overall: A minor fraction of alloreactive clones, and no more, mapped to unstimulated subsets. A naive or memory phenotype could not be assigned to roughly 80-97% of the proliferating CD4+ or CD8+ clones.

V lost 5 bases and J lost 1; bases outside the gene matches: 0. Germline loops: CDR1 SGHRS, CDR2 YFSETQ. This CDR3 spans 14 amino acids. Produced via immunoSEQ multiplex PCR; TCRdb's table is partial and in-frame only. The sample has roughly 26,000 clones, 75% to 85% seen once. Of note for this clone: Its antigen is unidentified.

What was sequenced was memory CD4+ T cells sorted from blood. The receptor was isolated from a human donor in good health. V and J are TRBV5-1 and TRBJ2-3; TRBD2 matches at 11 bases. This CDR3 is CASRLAGGTDTQYF. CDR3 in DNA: TGCGCCAGCAGACTAGCGGGAGGCACAGATACGCAGTATTTT. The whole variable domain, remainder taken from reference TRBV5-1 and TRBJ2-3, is KAGVTQTPRYLIKTRGQQVTLSCSPISGHRSVSWYQQTPGQGLQFLFEYFSETQRNKGNFPGRFSGRQFSNSRSEMNVSTLELGDSALYLCASRLAGGTDTQYFGPGTRLTVL.